This T cell receptor beta chain was observed in a study of early T cells in non-severe SARS-CoV-2 infection (dated by TCRdb to about 2021). Broadly, across the study: Bulk RNA from unsorted whole blood was used for TCR sequencing, so alpha and beta chains could not be paired. Overall study results and their limits: VDJdb matching was skewed toward anti-spike CD8 responses and likely underestimated virus-specific expansions by missing private and CD4 specificities.

Library prep was done by 5' RACE. The sequencer listed for this sample is NextSeq 500. Unique molecular identifiers were attached to individual cDNA molecules in the TCR library protocol so that sequencing error and PCR bias could be corrected. Both TCR alpha and beta chains were sequenced, and tight co-correlation was observed between alpha and beta sequence abundances in each sample. Under the source paper's analysis protocol: Decombinator V4 was used to annotate TCR sequences for V gene, J gene and CDR3. TCRs were defined as expanded if a significant change between any two time points was detected under a Poisson model with p below 0.0001. TCR abundances were normalised to the total number of TCRs sequenced per sample and expressed as counts per million. MAIT TCRs were defined by TRAV1-2 paired with TRAJ12, TRAJ20 or TRAJ33, and iNKT TCRs by TRAV10 paired with TRAJ18. A search of VDJdb, accessed on 1 November 2021, was run for TCRs annotated to CMV, EBV and SARS-CoV-2, with TCRs annotated for multiple antigens excluded. TCRdb reworked the public reads: Q25 trimming with fastp, MiXCR clone assembly, productive beta chains retained. Rows with a matching CDR3 protein are joined into one entry that keeps the most common DNA and genes. These V and J calls derive from TCRdb rather than the authors' analysis. This sample lists 100,000 to 140,000 distinct CDR3 sequences; approximately 10% were detected once. Jointly, the top ten make up about 7.6% of the sample.

This clonotype was counted at least ten times. Its recognized antigen is unknown. No base-level quality is on record; no much larger clone is a single base apart. The germline V gene (reference sequence) sets CDR1 to LGHDT and CDR2 to YNNKEL. From the cysteine through the phenylalanine, the CDR3 covers 16 amino acids. Of the read, only the CDR3 DNA is kept; its 48 bases are in frame from base 1. Trimming costs V 1 base and J 0 bases, and their ends lie 11 bases apart. Set within a cohort of healthcare workers in London, UK, this nested case-control study involved weekly PCR testing of nasopharyngeal swabs along with blood sampling. Between 23 and 31 March 2020, the week of the UK lockdown, healthcare workers were enrolled and then followed up weekly for as long as 16 weeks.

Sequencing was performed on whole blood. The TCR sequence derives from an adult who was a healthcare worker with PCR-confirmed SARS-CoV-2 infection or an uninfected control (not recorded which). Recombination linked TRBV3-1 to TRBJ2-3; the D segment could be TRBD2, given 5 matching bases. The DNA sequence is TGTGCCAGCAGCCAAGTGGCGGGTTCTAGCACAGATACGCAGTATTTT. Translation gives CASSQVAGSSTDTQYF.